The 7 T cell receptor beta chains below come from one sample, sequenced in a study of blood T cells in healthy people across ages. Primers used in a second PCR of about 7 to 12 cycles were a sample-barcoded 5' primer and a J-beta primer mix. TCRdb itself ran the 5' RACE reads through MiXCR, one entry per CDR3 protein. The sample contains fewer than 950,000 distinct CDR3 sequences, about 36% of which appear only once. The sample was blood. These receptors all stem from a man younger than 30 in good health.

This clonotype was seen more than once but under ten times. This chain links TRBV27 with TRBJ1-2; TRBD1 matches at 8 bases. The V segment lost 3 bases and the J segment 9 bases; nucleotides outside the gene matches: 6. The germline CDR1 and CDR2 sequences are MNHEY and SMNVEV (reference sequence). This CDR3 region has 13 residues. DNA for the CDR3: TGTGCCAGCAGTTTGCAGGGGGCAGGAAGCTACACCTTC. Its protein product is CASSLQGAGSYTF.

This clonotype was recorded many times. The chain carries TRBV29-1 and TRBJ1-2, with D possibly TRBD1 on 5 matching bases. CDR1 and CDR2 from the germline V gene are SQVTM and ANQGSEA. The CDR3 has 13 residues. Trimming stripped 5 bases from V and 8 bases from J, with 18 bases between. The CDR3 loop is CSVTGSGGTGYTF. The CDR3 nucleotides read TGCAGCGTTACGGGAAGCGGGGGTACCGGCTACACCTTC.

This clonotype was detected a few times. The rearrangement uses TRBV20-1 and TRBJ1-1; D may be TRBD1 (5 bases). The CDR3 spans 15 residues. The ends were cut back, 6 bases at V and 0 bases at J, with 17 bases in the middle. Germline V gene sequence: CDR1 DFQATT, CDR2 SNEGSKA (reference sequence). The CDR3 reads CSAETQGIMNTEAFF. The CDR3 DNA reads as TGCAGTGCCGAAACCCAGGGTATCATGAACACTGAAGCTTTCTTT.

The table lists this clonotype with a few counts. J is TRBJ2-7 and V is TRBV7-9; TRBD2 agrees at 7 bases. The CDR3 is 15 residues long. The germline CDR1 and CDR2 sequences are SEHNR and FQNEAQ (reference sequence). V gave up 3 bases and J gave up 3 bases; unmatched junction bases: 8. The CDR3 DNA reads TGTGCCAGCAGCTTCCAGCGGGGAGAGGTCTACGAGCAGTACTTC. Its translation is CASSFQRGEVYEQYF.

This rearrangement joins TRBV10-3 to TRBJ2-7; no firm D call. Looked up from germline, CDR1 is ENHRY and CDR2 is SYGVKD. Trimming left V 4 bases short and J 11 bases short, with 15 bases between. There are 12 residues in the CDR3. The CDR3 nucleotides read TGTGCCATCAGTGTTAAACCACCGATGGAGTACTTC. Its translation is CAISVKPPMEYF.

Note on this clonotype: This may be a read error: a much more frequent sequence differs by one nucleotide. The V gene is TRBV6-6, the J gene TRBJ2-3; TRBD1 is a possible D gene (5 bases). Germline assignment: CDR1 MNHNY and CDR2 SVGAGI (reference sequence). V was pared by 5 bases and J by 4 bases, with 13 bases between. The CDR3 spans 14 residues. The CDR3 bases are TGTGCCAGCAGTAACAGGCATGCGTCAGATACGCAGTATTTT. As protein: CASSNRHASDTQYF.

There are a few counts of this clonotype. This chain connects TRBV12-3 or TRBV12-4 to TRBJ1-1; a weak D match, TRBD1 (6 bases). The CDR3 consists of 11 residues. The V and J ends lost 7 bases and 7 bases respectively, with 10 bases between them. CDR3 coding DNA: TGTGCCAGCATTTTGACAGGTGAAGCTTTCTTT. Translating gives CASILTGEAFF.